The clone carrying this T cell receptor beta chain was observed a single time. What it recognizes is unknown. Germline CDR1 is MNHEY and CDR2 is SVGAGI. This CDR3 region has 15 residues. Trimming took 5 bases from V and 0 from J, leaving 14 bases between them. TCR templates numbering around 9.6 x 10^4 were assayed per sample. Measured with immunoSEQ multiplex PCR; TCRdb has only the in-frame clones, and not every one. Of tens of thousands of clones listed, 95% to 98% are singletons. This entry belongs to a study of siplizumab effects on memory and regulatory T cells. Sequencing of unstimulated naive, memory, effector memory and TEMRA subsets was performed in a few donor pairs. The study, taken as a whole, reports: Memory T cells appeared less diverse than naive cells, which seemed to contribute substantially to alloresponse. To unstimulated subsets, only a minor fraction of alloreactive clones could be mapped.

The V call is TRBV6-5, the J call TRBJ2-7, with D unresolved. This clonotype was sampled from a human donor in good health. Sequences were obtained from naive CD8+ T cells sorted from blood. The CDR3 is CASSLDTLSSYEQYF. The CDR3 nucleotides are TGTGCCAGCAGTCTGGATACCTTGAGCTCCTACGAGCAGTACTTC.